The T cell receptor beta chain under discussion was sequenced for a study of blood T cell repertoires in COVID-19. Study-wide background: From the United States, Italy and Spain came samples of acute and convalescent COVID-19. PBMCs, B-cell-depleted T cells, or T cells provided the cDNA or gDNA that made up the material.

This CDR3 contains 17 residues. The trim removed 3 bases at V and 7 bases at J, leaving 10 bases unmatched. CDR1 and CDR2 (germline): KGHDR, SFDVKD. How the authors handled the data: Amplification of reference gene primers provided the estimated nucleated cell counts. TCRdb keeps only in-frame clones here, not all; method: immunoSEQ multiplex PCR. Clone size and the V and J calls come from that table; the DNA yielded D and trimming. The sample includes 70,000 to 100,000 clones, more than 70% of them seen just once. The sample comprised peripheral blood. The origin of this receptor is a middle-aged man with COVID-19, enrolled during active disease. The chain has TRBV24-1 and TRBJ2-1; 11 nucleotides line up with TRBD2. Here the CDR3 DNA reads TGTGCCACCAGTGATCTCAGACTAGCGGGGAGAGAGAATGAGCAGTTCTTC. It translates to CATSDLRLAGRENEQFF.